The 2 T cell receptor beta chains below all came from one sample that was sequenced in a study of control samples from healthy donors and cancer patients. This table comes from immunoSEQ multiplex PCR, and its TCRdb copy is limited to in-frame clones, with some not included. Of 120,000 or so clones listed, under 95% were seen once; the top ten hold over 1.5%. Material: PBMCs. The receptors stem from a man aged 45-60 years with head and neck cancer.

The gene calls are TRBV9 and TRBJ2-1, with D perhaps assigned TRBD1 or TRBD2 (5 bases each). Germline-derived CDR1 and CDR2 are SGDLS and YYNGEE. There are 15 residues in the CDR3. Trimming stripped 0 bases from V and 7 bases from J, with 14 bases between. The CDR3 DNA reads TGTGCCAGCAGCGTAGGGGCGACGGGGCGGAATGAGCAGTTCTTC. It encodes CASSVGATGRNEQFF.

The CDR3 nucleotides are TGTGCCAGCCGACTCGGGGGGGATACGCAGTATTTT. This codes for CASRLGGDTQYF. The chain employs TRBV2 and TRBJ2-3; 7 positions match TRBD2. This CDR3 has 12 residues. V lost 8 bases to trimming and J lost 6 bases; unmatched junction nucleotides: 5. Germline V CDR1 and CDR2: SNHLY, FYNNEI.